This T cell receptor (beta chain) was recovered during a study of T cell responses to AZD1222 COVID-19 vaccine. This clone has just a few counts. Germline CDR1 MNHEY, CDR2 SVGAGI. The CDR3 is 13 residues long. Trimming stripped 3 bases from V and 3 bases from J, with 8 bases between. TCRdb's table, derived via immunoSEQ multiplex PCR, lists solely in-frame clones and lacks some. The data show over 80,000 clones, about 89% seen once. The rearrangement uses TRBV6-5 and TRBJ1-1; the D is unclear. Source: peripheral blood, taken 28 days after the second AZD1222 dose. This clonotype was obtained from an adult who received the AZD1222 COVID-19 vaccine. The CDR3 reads CASSYFWYTEAFF. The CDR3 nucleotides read TGTGCCAGCAGTTATTTTTGGTACACTGAAGCTTTCTTT.